This T cell receptor (beta chain) was obtained from a study of T-cell memory formation after mild COVID-19. Whole-study findings and limits: Clones that contracted clustered mainly in CM and EM if CD4+ and in EMRA if CD8+. Cross-reactive memory apparently joined, as some responding clones appeared in pre-infection memory.

Trimming shortened V by 7 bases and J by 4 bases, and 19 bases separated the two germline ends. The germline V gene has CDR1 SGHAT and CDR2 FQNNGV. The CDR3 contains 16 residues. This clonotype has ten or more counts. Its specificity is not known. MiXCR was run by TCRdb on the 5' RACE reads, yielding one entry per CDR3 protein. The repertoire holds about 100,000 distinct CDR3 sequences, around 14% seen once, with about 39% in the top ten. The TCR originated in a man younger than 30 who had mild COVID-19 (a few samples of this study predate the infection). Cell type and time point are not known. V usage is TRBV11-2 and J usage is TRBJ2-2; D is perhaps TRBD1 (5 bases). The source material was PBMCs or a T cell subset sorted from them (not recorded which). The CDR3, as DNA: TGTGCCAGCAACCAGGGTGGGCAGGAGCTCACCGGGGAGCTGTTTTTT. It codes for CASNQGGQELTGELFF.